This paragraph reports one TCR beta chain. TCRdb keeps only in-frame clones here, not all; method: immunoSEQ multiplex PCR. The table records around 70,000 clones, 85% to 90% of them present only once. This sample is part of a study of blood T cell repertoires in COVID-19. For the study at large: T cells, B-cell-depleted T cells, or PBMCs provided the cDNA or gDNA that served as material.

V lost 4 bases, J lost 7 bases, and 16 bases lay in between. This CDR3 region has 13 residues. Germline lookup yields CDR1 GTSNPN and CDR2 SVGIG (reference sequence). The J gene is TRBJ1-2, the V gene TRBV30; D is unresolved. The source of this sequence is a man in his fifties or sixties with acute or convalescent COVID-19. Source material: peripheral blood. The CDR3 protein is CAWIRQESGGYTF. The CDR3 DNA reads TGTGCCTGGATACGGCAAGAAAGCGGTGGCTACACCTTC.